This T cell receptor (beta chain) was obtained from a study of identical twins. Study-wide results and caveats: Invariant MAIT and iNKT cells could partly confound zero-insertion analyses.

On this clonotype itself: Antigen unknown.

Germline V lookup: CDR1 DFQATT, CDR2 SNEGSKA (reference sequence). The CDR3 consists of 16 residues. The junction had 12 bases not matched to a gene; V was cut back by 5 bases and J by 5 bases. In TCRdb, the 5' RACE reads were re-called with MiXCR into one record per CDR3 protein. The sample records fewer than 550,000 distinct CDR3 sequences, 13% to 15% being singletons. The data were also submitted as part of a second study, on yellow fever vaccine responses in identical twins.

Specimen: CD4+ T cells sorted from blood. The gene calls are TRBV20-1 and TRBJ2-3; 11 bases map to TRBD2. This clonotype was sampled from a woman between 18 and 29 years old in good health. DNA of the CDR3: TGCAGTGCTCCGTCGATAGCGGGAGGGCCAGTAGATACGCAGTATTTT. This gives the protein CSAPSIAGGPVDTQYF.